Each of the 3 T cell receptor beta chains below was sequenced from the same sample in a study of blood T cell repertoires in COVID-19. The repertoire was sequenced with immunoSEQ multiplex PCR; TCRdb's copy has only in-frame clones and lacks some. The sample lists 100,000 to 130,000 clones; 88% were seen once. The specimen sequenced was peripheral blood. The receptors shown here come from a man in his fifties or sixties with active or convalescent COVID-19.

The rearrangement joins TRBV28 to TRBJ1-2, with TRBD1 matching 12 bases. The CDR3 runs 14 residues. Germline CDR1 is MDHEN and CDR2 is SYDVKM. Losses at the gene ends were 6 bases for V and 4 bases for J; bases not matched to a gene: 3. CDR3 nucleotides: TGTGCCAGCAGAAGGGACAGGGGGCTCTATGGCTACACCTTC. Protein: CASRRDRGLYGYTF.

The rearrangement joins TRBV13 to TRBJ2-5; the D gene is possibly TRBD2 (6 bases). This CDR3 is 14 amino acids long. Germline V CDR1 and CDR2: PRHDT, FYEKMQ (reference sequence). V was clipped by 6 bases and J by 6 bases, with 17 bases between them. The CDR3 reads CASRGSLREKTQYF. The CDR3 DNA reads TGTGCCAGCAGGGGGTCACTCCGGGAGAAGACCCAGTACTTC.

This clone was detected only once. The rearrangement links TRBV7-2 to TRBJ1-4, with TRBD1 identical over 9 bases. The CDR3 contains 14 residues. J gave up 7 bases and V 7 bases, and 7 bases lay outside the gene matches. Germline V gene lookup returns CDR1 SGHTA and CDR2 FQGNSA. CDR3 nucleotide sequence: TGTGCCAGCACCTGGGACAGGGCAGTTGAAAAACTGTTTTTT. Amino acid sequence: CASTWDRAVEKLFF.